These 21 T cell receptor beta chains were all obtained from the same sample, sequenced in a study of molecular identifiers for immune sequencing clone quantification (dated by TCRdb to 2016 to 2019). The library was made by PCR. Sequencer: NextSeq 500. The raw public data were reprocessed by TCRdb itself: fastp quality trimming at Q25, MiXCR clonotype calling, in-frame beta chains only. For every CDR3 protein sequence, its rows merge into one entry that carries the most common genes and DNA. Here the sample has roughly 630,000 distinct CDR3 sequences; about 25% occur a single time. The top ten constitute approximately 0.75% of the sample. The sequencing input was naive CD8+ T cells from blood, with Jurkat cell RNA spiked in. This sample's cell subset or site label indicates: FACS-sorted CD8+CD4-CCR7+CD45RA+ naive T cells. The origin of the receptors is a human donor in good health. Some libraries in this study had Jurkat cell RNA spiked in.

V and J are TRBV9 and TRBJ2-7; D is unclear. Looked up from germline, CDR1 is SGDLS and CDR2 is YYNGEE. The CDR3 has 15 residues. V lost 1 base and J lost 6, with 17 bases in between. CDR3 DNA sequence: TGTGCCAGCAGCGTAACAACCGGGCTCGACTCCGAGCAGTACTTC. Protein: CASSVTTGLDSEQYF.

This clonotype came up many times. The V call is TRBV7-2, the J call TRBJ2-3, with no clear D. Trimming took off 5 bases at V and 2 bases at J, with 11 bases between the two ends. The length of the CDR3 is 14 residues. The germline CDR1 and CDR2 sequences are SGHTA and FQGNSA. This CDR3 reads CASSPMPYTDTQYF. The DNA of the CDR3 is TGTGCCAGCAGCCCCATGCCCTACACAGATACGCAGTATTTT.

This clonotype was counted ten times or more. The J gene is TRBJ2-7, the V gene TRBV4-3; 9 positions match TRBD1. CDR1 and CDR2 from the germline V gene are LGHNA and YSLEER. The CDR3 consists of 16 residues. The V and J ends lost 3 bases and 3 bases, in that order; junction bases with no gene match: 9. CDR3 sequence (DNA): TGCGCCAGCAGCCAGGGCTCCGGGACAGGGCACTACGAGCAGTACTTC. This sequence encodes CASSQGSGTGHYEQYF.

This clonotype appeared many times. The chain employs TRBV25-1 and TRBJ2-5, with TRBD2 as a possible D gene (5 bases). V was cut by 3 bases and J by 0 bases, with 17 bases left in between. The CDR3 extends over 17 amino acids. From germline, CDR1 is MGHDK and CDR2 SYGVNS. Here the CDR3 reads CASSDPSSGSYQETQYF. CDR3 coding DNA: TGTGCCAGCAGTGACCCTAGCTCCGGGTCATACCAAGAGACCCAGTACTTC.

The chain joins TRBV7-9 to TRBJ1-5, with 7 bases matching TRBD1. Germline V lookup: CDR1 SEHNR, CDR2 FQNEAQ (reference sequence). V was clipped by 0 bases and J by 3 bases; unmatched bases: 8. This CDR3 has 17 amino acids. CDR3 sequence (DNA): TGTGCCAGCAGCTTAGCTCTGGGACAGTACTCCAATCAGCCCCAGCATTTT. Translating it yields CASSLALGQYSNQPQHF.

The rearrangement joins TRBV5-4 to TRBJ2-7, with 7 bases matching TRBD2. V shed 0 bases and J 2 bases; nucleotides not matched to a gene: 8. The CDR3 consists of 16 residues. Looked up from germline, CDR1 is SGHNT and CDR2 is YYREEE (reference sequence). CDR3 in amino acids: CASSLVAAGEPYEQYF. CDR3 nucleotides: TGTGCCAGCAGCTTGGTGGCTGCGGGGGAACCCTACGAGCAGTACTTC.

Many counts were recorded for this clonotype. The rearrangement links TRBV20-1 to TRBJ1-4, with D maybe TRBD1 (6 bases). The CDR3 consists of 17 residues. The V gene lost 0 bases and the J gene lost 3 bases, with 17 bases spanning the gap. Germline V gene data show CDR1 as DFQATT and CDR2 as SNEGSKA (reference sequence). The CDR3 DNA is TGCAGTGCTAGAGATTCCAACAGGGTTCGGGCTAATGAAAAACTGTTTTTT. Translating it yields CSARDSNRVRANEKLFF.

For this clonotype: This may be a read error: a much more frequent sequence differs by one nucleotide. The CDR3 here is CASRQDRETGRMNEKLFF. The CDR3 DNA reads TGCGCCAGCCGCCAGGACCGGGAGACAGGAAGGATGAATGAAAAACTGTTTTTT. The chain is built from TRBV4-3 and TRBJ1-4; possibly TRBD1 for D (6 bases). Germline V CDR1 and CDR2: LGHNA, YSLEER. CDR3 size: 18 residues.

On this clonotype itself: A much bigger clone sits one base away, suggesting this may be a read error. Written as DNA, the CDR3 is TGTGCCAGCAGCACCCGACGGGGAGCGGACACCGGGGAGCTGTTTTTT. Translating it yields CASSTRRGADTGELFF. V is TRBV7-9 and J is TRBJ2-2; the D gene is possibly TRBD2 (5 bases). V was clipped by 5 bases and J by 3 bases, with 16 bases between them. CDR1 is SEHNR and CDR2 is FQNEAQ in the germline V gene (reference sequence). The CDR3 extends over 16 amino acids.

This clonotype was counted many times. The V gene is TRBV5-1, the J gene TRBJ2-5, with 11 bases fitting TRBD1. V lost 4 bases, J lost 5 bases, and 4 bases stayed unmatched. The CDR3 is 14 residues long. From germline, CDR1 is SGHRS and CDR2 YFSETQ. CDR3 residues: CASSTGQGAETQYF. In DNA form, the CDR3 reads TGCGCCAGCAGCACAGGACAGGGGGCTGAGACCCAGTACTTC. Complete variable domain (other parts from reference TRBV5-1 and TRBJ2-5): KAGVTQTPRYLIKTRGQQVTLSCSPISGHRSVSWYQQTPGQGLQFLFEYFSETQRNKGNFPGRFSGRQFSNSRSEMNVSTLELGDSALYLCASSTGQGAETQYFGPGTRLLVL.

The V and J genes are TRBV6-5 and TRBJ1-6; tentatively, D is TRBD1 (6 bases). V lost 2 bases to trimming and J lost 0 bases, with 11 bases between them. The CDR3 covers 17 residues. CDR1 and CDR2 (germline): MNHEY, SVGAGI. CDR3: CASSYHTGSSYNSPLHF. CDR3 bases: TGTGCCAGCAGTTACCATACAGGGAGCTCCTATAATTCACCCCTCCACTTT.

The table lists this clonotype with a count of one. The chain uses TRBV27 and TRBJ1-1, with TRBD1 matching 7 bases. The V segment lost 11 bases and the J segment 7 bases; nucleotides outside the gene matches: 25. There are 17 residues in the CDR3. Germline V gene lookup returns CDR1 MNHEY and CDR2 SMNVEV (reference sequence). The CDR3 loop reads CARNPGTASGEVVEAFF. The CDR3 DNA reads TGTGCCCGCAATCCCGGGACAGCCAGCGGTGAAGTGGTTGAAGCTTTCTTT.

The chain links TRBV6-2 or TRBV6-3 to TRBJ1-1; 7 bases line up with TRBD1. The CDR3 is made up of 16 amino acids. V lost 5 bases to trimming and J lost 0 bases; unmatched junction nucleotides: 9. Per the germline V gene, CDR1 is MNHEY and CDR2 is SVGEGT. CDR3 in DNA: TGTGCCAGCAGTCGCACGCGACAGGGAATGAACACTGAAGCTTTCTTT. This translates into CASSRTRQGMNTEAFF.

This clonotype was seen repeatedly, ten times or more. The V gene is TRBV12-3 or TRBV12-4, the J gene TRBJ1-5; the D gene is possibly TRBD1 (6 bases). CDR3 length: 14 amino acids. The V end lost 6 bases, the J end lost 9 bases, and 18 bases lay between the germline ends. CDR3 in amino acids: CASSPQGMEGPQHF. The CDR3 DNA reads TGTGCCAGCAGCCCACAGGGAATGGAAGGGCCCCAGCATTTT.

This clonotype appeared many times. The gene calls are TRBV29-1 and TRBJ2-2; D not certain. Germline values: CDR1 SQVTM, CDR2 ANQGSEA. The CDR3 has 14 amino acids. V was pared by 5 bases and J by 1 base, with 11 bases between. DNA for the CDR3: TGCAGCGTTCTTTGGACGGAGAACACCGGGGAGCTGTTTTTT. Translated, it gives CSVLWTENTGELFF.

This clonotype has ten or more counts. The chain joins TRBV19 to TRBJ2-6; D not certain. The V end lost 3 bases, the J end lost 0 bases, and 3 bases lay between the germline ends. The CDR3 has 14 amino acids. Germline CDR1 is LNHDA and CDR2 is SQIVND (reference sequence). The CDR3 loop reads CASSIVSGANVLTF. The CDR3 nucleotides read TGTGCCAGTAGTATCGTCTCTGGGGCCAACGTCCTGACTTTC.

The gene calls are TRBV28 and TRBJ1-4; D might be TRBD1 (6 bases). The ends were cut back, 6 bases at V and 6 bases at J, with 8 bases in the middle. The CDR3 sequence is 12 residues long. Germline loops: CDR1 MDHEN, CDR2 SYDVKM. CDR3 amino acids: CASSRQDEKLFF. Here the CDR3 DNA reads TGTGCCAGCAGCCGACAGGATGAAAAACTGTTTTTT.

This clonotype was detected a few times. The V and J genes are TRBV6-6 and TRBJ2-7; D possibly matches TRBD1 or TRBD2 (5 bases each). The V end was cut by 2 bases, the J end by 6 bases, with 11 bases between. The CDR3 is 13 residues long. The germline gives CDR1 MNHNY, CDR2 SVGAGI (reference sequence). The CDR3 region is CASSYGVRGEQYF. CDR3 sequence (DNA): TGTGCCAGCAGTTACGGTGTGAGGGGCGAGCAGTACTTC.

On this clonotype: Being one base from a much bigger clone, this may be a read error. The conserved phenylalanine or tryptophan is not found at the CDR3 terminus, so this likely reflects a read error. V and J are TRBV24-1 and TRBJ2-7, with D perhaps TRBD1 or TRBD2 (5 bases each). The V gene's germline CDR1 is KGHDR and CDR2 SFDVKD. The V gene lost 3 bases and the J gene lost 5 bases, with 13 bases spanning the gap. The CDR3 runs 14 residues. CDR3 sequence (DNA): TGTGCCACCAGTGATAACAGCCGGGGCGACGAGCAGTACTCC. Translated: CATSDNSRGDEQYS.

This clonotype was observed many times. The chain joins TRBV20-1 to TRBJ2-3; 10 nucleotides align to TRBD2. The CDR3 is 17 residues long. The ends lost 5 bases at V and 2 bases at J; junction bases unmatched: 13. Per the germline V gene, CDR1 is DFQATT and CDR2 is SNEGSKA (reference sequence). CDR3 residues: CSAPGRASGSITDTQYF. CDR3 bases: TGCAGTGCTCCAGGTCGGGCTAGCGGGAGTATCACAGATACGCAGTATTTT.

The chain has TRBV7-3 and TRBJ2-5; 16 bases line up with TRBD2. The germline gives CDR1 SGHTA, CDR2 FQGTGA. This CDR3 comprises 16 residues. V trimming: 5 bases; J trimming: 5 bases; junction bases outside the gene matches: 5. The CDR3 here is CASSPGTSGRVETQYF. The CDR3 DNA sequence: TGTGCCAGCAGCCCAGGGACTAGCGGGAGGGTGGAGACCCAGTACTTC.